Below, 18 T cell receptor beta chains from the same sample are listed, as sequenced in a study of T cells in Graves' hyperthyroidism and ophthalmopathy. Amplified TCR beta CDR3 regions came from RNA transcripts. RT-PCR in the first round (using the HTBI primer set) targeted the TCR CDR3. TCRdb passed the multiplex PCR reads through MiXCR, listing each CDR3 protein once. Found here are a few hundred thousand distinct CDR3 sequences, approximately 15% of them singletons; the top ten hold 2.5% to 4%. The sequencing sample was made of blood. All receptors come from a woman aged 35 to 49 with Graves' ophthalmopathy.

The V call is TRBV5-1, the J call TRBJ2-7; either TRBD1 or TRBD2 may supply D (6 bases each). This CDR3 contains 14 residues. V was pared by 0 bases and J by 6 bases, with 13 bases between. CDR1 is SGHRS, CDR2 YFSETQ, per germline. The CDR3 loop is CASSLVPGAGEQYF. The CDR3 coding sequence is TGCGCCAGCAGCTTGGTTCCGGGGGCAGGCGAGCAGTACTTC. Based on the CDR3 plus reference TRBV5-1 and TRBJ2-7, the full variable domain is KAGVTQTPRYLIKTRGQQVTLSCSPISGHRSVSWYQQTPGQGLQFLFEYFSETQRNKGNFPGRFSGRQFSNSRSEMNVSTLELGDSALYLCASSLVPGAGEQYFGPGTRLTVT.

V gene TRBV6-1 combines with J gene TRBJ2-1; 10 bases map to TRBD2. Trimming took 6 bases from V and 2 from J; bases not matched to a gene: 4. Looked up from germline, CDR1 is MNHNS and CDR2 is SASEGT. The CDR3 runs to 15 residues. Here the CDR3 DNA reads TGTGCCAGCAGGGAGAGCGGGAGGGCCTACAATGAGCAGTTCTTC. Its protein product is CASRESGRAYNEQFF.

In its sample, this clonotype was seen many times. The chain carries TRBV20-1 and TRBJ2-1; unclear D gene. V lost 0 bases to trimming and J lost 0 bases, with 6 bases between them. CDR3 length: 14 amino acids. From germline, CDR1 is DFQATT and CDR2 SNEGSKA (reference sequence). The CDR3 is CSARDLSSYNEQFF. CDR3 DNA: TGCAGTGCTAGAGATCTAAGCTCCTACAATGAGCAGTTCTTC.

J is TRBJ1-5 and V is TRBV28; D is possibly TRBD1 (6 bases). CDR1 and CDR2 (germline): MDHEN, SYDVKM. Trimming stripped 1 base from V and 3 bases from J, with 10 bases between. The length of the CDR3 is 15 residues. Here the CDR3 DNA reads TGTGCCAGCAGTTTATCACAGGGATACAATCAGCCCCAGCATTTT. Translating it yields CASSLSQGYNQPQHF.

The CDR3 spells CASQTSGGAQETQYF. CDR3 nucleotides: TGTGCCAGCCAGACTAGCGGGGGGGCACAAGAGACCCAGTACTTC. This chain connects TRBV19 to TRBJ2-5; the match to TRBD2 covers 14 bases. V lost 9 bases and J lost 2; bases outside the gene matches: 5. Germline V gene lookup returns CDR1 LNHDA and CDR2 SQIVND (reference sequence). This CDR3 comprises 15 residues.

Many counts were recorded for this clonotype. This rearrangement joins TRBV3-1 to TRBJ2-3; no definite D call. Trimming cost V 1 base and J 5 bases, with 13 bases left between them. The germline gives CDR1 LGHDT, CDR2 YNNKEL (reference sequence). The CDR3 is made up of 15 amino acids. CDR3 in DNA: TGTGCCAGCAGCCAAGTGATCAGGCCGGGAGATACGCAGTATTTT. Protein: CASSQVIRPGDTQYF.

This clonotype was counted at least ten times. The gene calls are TRBV18 and TRBJ1-5, with TRBD1 matching over 12 bases. J lost 6 bases, V lost 3 bases, and 9 bases had no gene match. Germline V gene lookup returns CDR1 KGHSH and CDR2 LQKENI. This CDR3 is built from 17 residues. In nucleotides, the CDR3 is TGTGCCAGCTCACCCGGGACAGGGGGCCTGTTCAGTCAGCCCCAGCATTTT. Protein product: CASSPGTGGLFSQPQHF.

The chain recombines TRBV4-1 with TRBJ2-7; possibly TRBD2 for D (5 bases). Trimming pared 2 bases from V and 0 bases from J, leaving 23 bases between. The CDR3 has 19 residues. Looked up from germline, CDR1 is MGHRA and CDR2 is YSYEKL. The CDR3: CASSQFSQDSRDISYEQYF. The CDR3 bases are TGCGCCAGCAGCCAATTCAGCCAAGATAGCCGGGATATCTCCTACGAGCAGTACTTC.

The V call is TRBV6-1, the J call TRBJ1-1, with 9 bases fitting TRBD1. The CDR3 runs 11 residues. Looked up from germline, CDR1 is MNHNS and CDR2 is SASEGT. With V trimmed by 9 bases and J by 8 bases, 4 bases remained unmatched. The CDR3 spells CARYGQGEAFF. The CDR3 region has the DNA TGTGCCAGATACGGACAGGGGGAAGCTTTCTTT.

This clonotype showed up many times. This chain joins TRBV20-1 and TRBJ2-5; 8 positions agree with TRBD1. CDR3 length: 16 amino acids. The V gene's germline CDR1 is DFQATT and CDR2 SNEGSKA (reference sequence). J lost 4 bases, V lost 8 bases, and 18 bases had no gene match. The CDR3 loop reads CSNLPYSTGGSETQYF. The CDR3 DNA is TGCAGTAATTTACCCTACTCAACAGGGGGTTCAGAGACCCAGTACTTC.

This clonotype came up many times. This chain links TRBV28 with TRBJ2-5, with D possibly matching TRBD2 (5 bases). Trimming pared 3 bases from V and 4 bases from J, leaving 12 bases between. The CDR3 is made up of 14 amino acids. Looked up from germline, CDR1 is MDHEN and CDR2 is SYDVKM. The CDR3 loop reads CASSFRIARETQYF. CDR3 nucleotides: TGTGCCAGCAGTTTCAGGATAGCGAGAGAGACCCAGTACTTC.

Regarding this clonotype: A read error may explain this, as a much larger clone is one base away. This chain connects TRBV2 to TRBJ2-3; no reliable D call. Germline V lookup: CDR1 SNHLY, CDR2 FYNNEI. The CDR3 has 15 residues. DNA of the CDR3: TGTGCCGGCAGTGTAGGATGGACCCGGACAGATACGCAGTATTTT. The encoded protein is CAGSVGWTRTDTQYF.

Remarks on this clonotype: This sequence may be a read error, since a much larger clone differs from it by one base. This CDR3 fails to terminate in the conserved phenylalanine or tryptophan, so it likely reflects a read error. The chain uses TRBV29-1 and TRBJ2-7, with TRBD2 matching 7 bases. V lost 7 bases and J lost 4; bases outside the gene matches: 10. This CDR3 spans 13 amino acids. CDR1 and CDR2 from the germline V gene are SQVTM and ANQGSEA. The CDR3 reads CSALAVDAYEQYL. CDR3 DNA sequence: TGCAGCGCCCTAGCGGTCGACGCGTACGAGCAGTACCTC.

This clonotype was counted only a few times. This chain connects TRBV20-1 to TRBJ2-2; TRBD2 matches 9 bases. CDR1 is DFQATT, CDR2 SNEGSKA, per germline (reference sequence). The trim removed 4 bases at V and 6 bases at J, leaving 3 bases unmatched. The CDR3 extends over 13 amino acids. DNA for the CDR3: TGCAGTGCTATAGCGGGAGTTCCCGGGGAGCTGTTTTTT. This codes for CSAIAGVPGELFF.

The chain employs TRBV19 and TRBJ2-5, with a tentative D call TRBD2 (6 bases). CDR1 LNHDA and CDR2 SQIVND come from the germline V gene (reference sequence). Between the trimmed V and J ends, which lost 5 bases and 6 bases, there was a span of 13 bases. The CDR3 consists of 13 residues. The CDR3 DNA reads TGTGCCAGTAGTCCGGGGACTCGTCAGACCCAGTACTTC. Amino acid sequence: CASSPGTRQTQYF.

This clonotype came up a few times. This chain joins TRBV12-5 and TRBJ1-4; possible D gene TRBD1, 6 bases. Germline CDR1 is LGHNT and CDR2 is FRNRAP. Trimming took off 1 base at V and 5 bases at J, with 11 bases between the two ends. The CDR3 is 15 residues long. Here the CDR3 reads CASGLGGRGNEKLFF. The CDR3 DNA reads TGTGCTAGTGGTTTGGGAGGCAGGGGAAATGAAAAACTGTTTTTT.

This clonotype was seen more than once but under ten times. Compared with germline, one end of the junction differs, possibly owing to a read error. The chain recombines TRBV28 with TRBJ2-1; D ambiguous. Germline V gene data show CDR1 as MDHEN and CDR2 as SYDVKM. CDR3 length: 16 residues. CDR3 sequence reads: CASSPLQSPPFNEQFF. CDR3 sequence (DNA): TGTGCCAGCAGTCCCCTCCAAAGTCCCCCCTTCAATGAGCAATTCTTC.

In its sample, this clonotype was seen a few times. The V gene is TRBV19, the J gene TRBJ2-1, with 10 bases matching TRBD2. Germline lookup yields CDR1 LNHDA and CDR2 SQIVND (reference sequence). With 5 bases clipped from V and 9 bases from J, the junction kept 13 bases outside the gene matches. The CDR3 is 16 residues long. The CDR3 protein is CASSLAGTSVFSEQFF. DNA of the CDR3: TGTGCCAGTAGTCTCGCCGGGACTAGCGTTTTTAGTGAGCAGTTCTTC.